Below are 19 T cell receptor beta chains sequenced from a single sample in a study of CD8 T cells in ankylosing spondylitis. Study-level findings and limits: In ankylosing spondylitis blood, a motif of about eight highly homologous TCR beta variants appeared characteristic.

Their specific antigens are unknown. One entry per CDR3 protein, called by TCRdb with MiXCR from the 5' RACE reads. The repertoire includes roughly 440,000 distinct CDR3 sequences, approximately 17% of them detected once, and around 0.92% sits in the top ten. The sample was blood, either unsorted or a sorted T cell fraction (not recorded which). These receptors were obtained from a male donor with ankylosing spondylitis.

This chain links TRBV20-1 with TRBJ2-3; no definite D call. Germline lookup yields CDR1 DFQATT and CDR2 SNEGSKA (reference sequence). The CDR3 length is 11 residues. Between the trimmed V and J ends, which lost 6 bases and 6 bases, there was a span of 10 bases. CDR3 in amino acids: CSAWIGDTQYF. The CDR3, as DNA: TGCAGTGCGTGGATCGGGGATACGCAGTATTTT.

This clonotype showed up just a few times. The CDR3 DNA reads TGTGCCAGCAGCCCACGGCAGGGGCGCCCCGGGGAGCTGTTTTTT. Translated: CASSPRQGRPGELFF. This chain uses TRBV12-3 or TRBV12-4 with TRBJ2-2; D may be TRBD1 (6 bases). The CDR3 spans 15 residues. The germline V and J ends were trimmed by 6 bases and 6 bases, with 17 bases remaining between them.

This clonotype was picked up a small number of times. The chain is built from TRBV28 and TRBJ2-5, with D hard to call. The CDR3 is 11 residues long. Germline values: CDR1 MDHEN, CDR2 SYDVKM. V was cut by 6 bases and J by 8 bases, with 10 bases left in between. CDR3 DNA sequence: TGTGCCAGCAGAGCTGAAGTCACCCAGTACTTC. This translates into CASRAEVTQYF.

This clonotype occurred a few times. This sequence joins TRBV5-1 and TRBJ1-2; D unresolved. V lost 4 bases, J lost 8 bases, and 21 bases lay in between. This CDR3 region has 15 residues. The V gene's germline CDR1 is SGHRS and CDR2 YFSETQ. CDR3: CASSAKVQDVRGYTF. The DNA for the CDR3 is TGCGCCAGCAGCGCGAAAGTTCAGGATGTGCGAGGCTACACCTTC.

This clonotype was detected ten times or more. The chain couples TRBV7-9 to TRBJ1-4; perhaps TRBD1 as D (6 bases). Germline V CDR1 and CDR2: SEHNR, FQNEAQ (reference sequence). V was shortened by 4 bases and J by 3 bases, with 12 bases between the two germline ends. The CDR3 sequence is 15 residues long. Written as DNA, the CDR3 is TGTGCCAGCAGCTCTTCGACAGGTTCTAATGAAAAACTGTTTTTT. Its protein product is CASSSSTGSNEKLFF.

The genes are TRBV4-1 and TRBJ2-5, with D perhaps matching TRBD1 or TRBD2 (5 bases each). Per the germline V gene, CDR1 is MGHRA and CDR2 is YSYEKL. Deletions cut 0 bases from V and 1 base from J, with 12 bases between. The CDR3 has 16 amino acids. DNA for the CDR3: TGCGCCAGCAGCCAAGATAGAGGGGTGGCCCAAGAGACCCAGTACTTC. This encodes CASSQDRGVAQETQYF.

The CDR3 DNA reads TGTGCCAGCAGTAGCCGGGACAGGGACGGCTACACCTTC. It yields the protein CASSSRDRDGYTF. The chain combines TRBV6-1 with TRBJ1-2, with 9 bases lining up with TRBD1. V trimming: 5 bases; J trimming: 8 bases; junction bases outside the gene matches: 6. Germline values: CDR1 MNHNS, CDR2 SASEGT. The CDR3 length is 13 residues.

The genes are TRBV9 and TRBJ2-2; 9 nucleotides align to TRBD1. The length of the CDR3 is 16 residues. V trimming: 7 bases; J trimming: 0 bases; junction bases outside the gene matches: 7. The V gene's germline CDR1 is SGDLS and CDR2 YYNGEE. This chain's CDR3 is CASSWGQGTNTGELFF. CDR3 DNA sequence: TGTGCCAGCTCGTGGGGACAGGGAACGAACACCGGGGAGCTGTTTTTT.

The rearrangement joins TRBV7-2 to TRBJ2-1; possible D gene TRBD2, 7 bases. CDR3 length: 15 amino acids. In germline, CDR1 is SGHTA, CDR2 FQGNSA. V lost 1 base to trimming and J lost 2 bases, with 9 bases between them. The CDR3 DNA sequence: TGTGCCAGCAGCTTAGTGCGGGGGCCCTACAATGAGCAGTTCTTC. Encoded protein: CASSLVRGPYNEQFF.

This clonotype came up a few times. The genes are TRBV7-3 and TRBJ2-2, with 8 bases that match TRBD1. In germline, CDR1 is SGHTA, CDR2 FQGTGA. CDR3 length: 17 amino acids. Trimming at V came to 1 base and at J to 4 bases, leaving 8 bases not matched to a gene. The CDR3 protein is CASSLNARGLPTGELFF. The CDR3 DNA is TGTGCCAGCAGCTTAAACGCCAGGGGGCTACCCACCGGGGAGCTGTTTTTT. The full variable domain, with the rest looked up from reference TRBV7-3 and TRBJ2-2, is GAGVSQTPSNKVTEKGKYVELRCDPISGHTALYWYRQSLGQGPEFLIYFQGTGAADDSGLPNDRFFAVRPEGSVSTLKIQRTERGDSAVYLCASSLNARGLPTGELFFGEGSRLTVL.

The chain recombines TRBV28 with TRBJ1-5; D is uncertain. V gave up 3 bases and J gave up 5 bases, with 11 bases separating them. The CDR3 spans 14 residues. CDR1 and CDR2 from the germline V gene are MDHEN and SYDVKM. CDR3 residues: CASSFAQAHQPQHF. The CDR3 nucleotides are TGTGCCAGCAGTTTCGCGCAGGCCCATCAGCCCCAGCATTTT.

The chain is built from TRBV7-9 and TRBJ1-4; D remains ambiguous. V lost 1 base, J lost 7 bases, and 13 bases lay in between. The CDR3 extends over 15 amino acids. Per germline, CDR1 SEHNR and CDR2 FQNEAQ (reference sequence). CDR3 DNA: TGTGCCAGCAGCTTAGTTCGGCCCTCGGGTGAAAAACTGTTTTTT. It codes for CASSLVRPSGEKLFF. The full variable domain, its missing parts supplied by reference TRBV7-9 and TRBJ1-4, is DTGVSQNPRHKITKRGQNVTFRCDPISEHNRLYWYRQTLGQGPEFLTYFQNEAQLEKSRLLSDRFSAERPKGSFSTLEIQRTEQGDSAMYLCASSLVRPSGEKLFFGSGTQLSVL.

The chain carries TRBV20-1 and TRBJ2-2; D is perhaps TRBD2 (7 bases). The CDR3 totals 19 residues. Germline values: CDR1 DFQATT, CDR2 SNEGSKA (reference sequence). Trimming cost V 0 bases and J 1 base, with 21 bases left between them. DNA of the CDR3: TGCAGTGCTAGAGATTCTATCCGGCCAGCGGGACAGAACACCGGGGAGCTGTTTTTT. This gives the protein CSARDSIRPAGQNTGELFF.

V and J are TRBV20-1 and TRBJ2-4; D call uncertain. Trimming took 7 bases from V and 0 from J, leaving 13 bases between them. The CDR3 covers 14 residues. Germline V gives CDR1 DFQATT, CDR2 SNEGSKA (reference sequence). The CDR3 spells CSVGTAIAKNIQYF. The CDR3 nucleotides read TGCAGTGTTGGAACAGCCATAGCCAAAAACATTCAGTACTTC.

The chain links TRBV25-1 to TRBJ2-5; TRBD1 might be the D (6 bases). The CDR3 has 16 amino acids. V was shortened by 6 bases and J by 5 bases, with 22 bases between the two germline ends. The germline V gene encodes CDR1 MGHDK and CDR2 SYGVNS. The CDR3 loop reads CASSKSWAGAGETQYF. The DNA for the CDR3 is TGTGCCAGCAGCAAAAGTTGGGCAGGGGCTGGGGAGACCCAGTACTTC.

The rearrangement uses TRBV4-1 and TRBJ1-3; D gene ambiguous. Germline V gene lookup returns CDR1 MGHRA and CDR2 YSYEKL. The V and J ends lost 0 bases and 2 bases respectively, with 8 bases between them. This CDR3 has 15 amino acids. CDR3 protein: CASSQDGRPGNTIYF. The CDR3 DNA follows: TGCGCCAGCAGCCAAGACGGGCGGCCTGGAAACACCATATATTTT.

The V call is TRBV3-1, the J call TRBJ2-2; no clear D. There are 14 residues in the CDR3. Germline V CDR1 and CDR2: LGHDT, YNNKEL (reference sequence). Trimming took 0 bases from V and 5 from J, leaving 7 bases between them. DNA of the CDR3: TGTGCCAGCAGCCAAGATACGCGTACCGGGGAGCTGTTTTTT. Amino acids: CASSQDTRTGELFF.

The chain has TRBV2 and TRBJ2-3; D is ambiguous. In germline, CDR1 is SNHLY, CDR2 FYNNEI. The CDR3 is 14 residues long. V was trimmed by 4 bases and J by 1 base, leaving 9 bases between them. The CDR3 DNA follows: TGTGCCAGCAGTGGCCTCCGACGCACAGATACGCAGTATTTT. Translating it yields CASSGLRRTDTQYF.

The chain uses TRBV29-1 and TRBJ1-1; D call uncertain. The CDR3 is 13 amino acids. Per germline, CDR1 SQVTM and CDR2 ANQGSEA. Trimming pared 6 bases from V and 3 bases from J, leaving 14 bases between. CDR3 residues: CSVTGKWDTEAFF. CDR3 nucleotides: TGCAGCGTAACGGGGAAGTGGGACACTGAAGCTTTCTTT.